One sample yielded the 13 T cell receptor beta chains listed below, sequenced in a study of T cells in Graves' hyperthyroidism and ophthalmopathy (dated by TCRdb to between 2018 and 2020). Library generation was performed with multiplex PCR. The sequencing machine was an Illumina HiSeq 2000. TCR beta CDR3 regions were amplified from RNA transcripts. The TCR CDR3 was subjected to a first round of RT-PCR using the HTBI primer set and the Qiagen OneStep RT-PCR kit. TCRdb cleaned the public reads at Q25 with fastp, built clones with MiXCR and kept in-frame beta chains. Each CDR3 protein appears once, grouped with its most common genes and DNA. This sample gives hundreds of thousands of distinct CDR3 sequences in total; roughly 15% of them show up just once. 10% of the sample belongs to the ten largest clones. Sequencing was carried out using blood. These receptors were collected from a woman aged 18 to 35 with Graves' hyperthyroidism.

The chain carries TRBV24-1 and TRBJ2-1; D gene ambiguous. The DNA end favors TRBJ2-7, so the J call may be wrong. CDR1 is KGHDR, CDR2 SFDVKD, per germline. The CDR3 is made up of 13 amino acids. The CDR3 region is CATSEAASNEQYF. The CDR3 region has the DNA TGTGCCACCAGTGAGGCTGCCAGCAATGAGCAGTACTTC.

This clonotype appeared many times. This chain uses TRBV30 with TRBJ1-5; tentatively, D is TRBD1 (5 bases). This CDR3 has 15 residues. V was cut by 3 bases and J by 3 bases, with 15 bases left in between. Per germline, CDR1 GTSNPN and CDR2 SVGIG (reference sequence). CDR3 in amino acids: CAWSPDSGSNQPQHF. The CDR3, as DNA: TGTGCCTGGAGCCCCGACAGCGGATCCAATCAGCCCCAGCATTTT. Supplemented by reference TRBV30 and TRBJ1-5, the full variable domain reads SQTIHQWPATLVQPVGSPLSLECTVEGTSNPNLYWYRQAAGRGLQLLFYSVGIGQISSEVPQNLSASRPQDRQFILSSKKLLLSDSGFYLCAWSPDSGSNQPQHFGDGTRLSIL.

This clonotype was counted at least ten times. V gene TRBV5-1 combines with J gene TRBJ2-3; tentative D call: TRBD2 (6 bases). Germline CDR1 SGHRS, CDR2 YFSETQ. The CDR3 totals 14 residues. Deletions cut 2 bases from V and 5 bases from J, with 12 bases between. The DNA for the CDR3 is TGCGCCAGCAGCTTTGGCGCGGGATTAGATACGCAGTATTTT. Encoded protein: CASSFGAGLDTQYF. The full variable domain, with the rest looked up from reference TRBV5-1 and TRBJ2-3, is KAGVTQTPRYLIKTRGQQVTLSCSPISGHRSVSWYQQTPGQGLQFLFEYFSETQRNKGNFPGRFSGRQFSNSRSEMNVSTLELGDSALYLCASSFGAGLDTQYFGPGTRLTVL.

This rearrangement joins TRBV3-1 to TRBJ1-2, with D tentatively TRBD1 (5 bases). Germline V gene data show CDR1 as LGHDT and CDR2 as YNNKEL (reference sequence). The CDR3 sequence is 16 residues long. The V end lost 4 bases, the J end lost 0 bases, and 15 bases lay between the germline ends. The CDR3 DNA reads as TGTGCCAGCAGCCCCCGGCAGGGACGGTCTAACTATGGCTACACCTTC. Translated, it gives CASSPRQGRSNYGYTF.

V usage is TRBV13 and J usage is TRBJ1-6; no definite D call. There are 15 residues in the CDR3. CDR1 and CDR2 (germline): PRHDT, FYEKMQ (reference sequence). V shed 3 bases and J shed 5 bases, with 11 bases lying between them. The CDR3 sequence: CASSFGGSNNSPLHF. For the CDR3, the DNA is TGTGCCAGCAGCTTTGGTGGGTCTAATAATTCACCCCTCCACTTT.

The chain joins TRBV6-2 or TRBV6-3 to TRBJ1-6; 9 nucleotides match TRBD1. Germline trimming cut 6 bases from V and 6 bases from J; bases unmatched to any gene: 6. CDR1 is MNHEY and CDR2 is SVGEGT in the germline V gene. This CDR3 is built from 15 residues. The CDR3 DNA is TGTGCCAGCAGCCACCGGGACAGGGTTAATTCACCCCTCCACTTT. Protein: CASSHRDRVNSPLHF.

This clonotype has more than one count but fewer than ten. The chain joins TRBV29-1 to TRBJ2-5, with 11 bases aligning to TRBD1. With 8 bases clipped from V and 5 bases from J, the junction kept 4 bases outside the gene matches. This CDR3 has 12 residues. Germline CDR1 and CDR2: SQVTM and ANQGSEA. For the CDR3, the DNA is TGCAGCACGGGACAGGGGGGGGAGACCCAGTACTTC. Translated: CSTGQGGETQYF.

This clonotype occurred many times. The chain employs TRBV13 and TRBJ2-1; D remains ambiguous. CDR3 length: 16 amino acids. Germline assignment: CDR1 PRHDT and CDR2 FYEKMQ (reference sequence). V was clipped by 7 bases and J by 7 bases, with 23 bases between them. The CDR3 reads CASTDLTGRLRNEQFF. CDR3 sequence (DNA): TGTGCCAGCACCGACCTTACCGGGCGACTGAGGAATGAGCAGTTCTTC.

This clonotype showed up just a few times. V is TRBV7-2 and J is TRBJ2-7; TRBD1 aligns across 10 bases. With V trimmed by 3 bases and J by 2 bases, 4 bases remained unmatched. The CDR3 length is 15 residues. CDR1 and CDR2 from the germline V gene are SGHTA and FQGNSA. CDR3 DNA sequence: TGTGCCAGCAGCTTGGAGACAGGGGGCGCCTACGAGCAGTACTTC. It encodes CASSLETGGAYEQYF.

This clonotype appeared a few times. The chain recombines TRBV7-2 with TRBJ1-5; unclear D gene. This CDR3 is built from 14 residues. The V gene's germline CDR1 is SGHTA and CDR2 FQGNSA. V gave up 5 bases and J gave up 6 bases, with 14 bases separating them. This CDR3 is CASSPYVYGQPQHF. The CDR3 DNA follows: TGTGCCAGCAGCCCCTACGTCTATGGTCAGCCCCAGCATTTT.

This clonotype came up a few times. The chain combines TRBV20-1 with TRBJ2-2; 9 nucleotides line up with TRBD2. V lost 0 bases and J lost 2; bases outside the gene matches: 10. The CDR3 consists of 18 residues. Germline CDR1 reads DFQATT; CDR2 reads SNEGSKA (reference sequence). For the CDR3, the DNA is TGCAGTGCTAGAGATAGGGTGAGCGGGAGGCCCAACACCGGGGAGCTGTTTTTT. Amino acid sequence: CSARDRVSGRPNTGELFF.

The chain recombines TRBV9 with TRBJ2-7; D not resolved. This CDR3 comprises 15 residues. V was pared by 7 bases and J by 5 bases, with 22 bases between. CDR1 is SGDLS and CDR2 is YYNGEE in the germline V gene. DNA for the CDR3: TGTGCCAGCGCCAAATCGGACGGGCTCATCGACGAGCAGTACTTC. Its protein is CASAKSDGLIDEQYF.

This clonotype has more than one count but fewer than ten. V usage is TRBV3-1 and J usage is TRBJ2-7; D not certain. The V gene lost 2 bases and the J gene lost 5 bases, with 4 bases spanning the gap. Germline CDR1 and CDR2: LGHDT and YNNKEL (reference sequence). The CDR3 runs to 11 residues. CDR3: CASSQTNEQYF. The CDR3 region has the DNA TGTGCCAGCAGCCAAACCAACGAGCAGTACTTC.